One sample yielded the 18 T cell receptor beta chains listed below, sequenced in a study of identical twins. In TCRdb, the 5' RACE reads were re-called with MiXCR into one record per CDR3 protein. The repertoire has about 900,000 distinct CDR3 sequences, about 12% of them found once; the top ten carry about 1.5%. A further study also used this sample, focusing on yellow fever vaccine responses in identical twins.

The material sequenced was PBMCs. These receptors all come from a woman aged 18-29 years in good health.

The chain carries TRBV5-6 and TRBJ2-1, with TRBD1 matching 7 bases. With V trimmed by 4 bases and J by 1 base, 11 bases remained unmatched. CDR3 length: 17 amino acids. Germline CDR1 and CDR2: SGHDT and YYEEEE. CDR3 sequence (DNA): TGTGCCAGCAGCAGACCTGGCGACAGGGAATCCTACAATGAGCAGTTCTTC. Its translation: CASSRPGDRESYNEQFF.

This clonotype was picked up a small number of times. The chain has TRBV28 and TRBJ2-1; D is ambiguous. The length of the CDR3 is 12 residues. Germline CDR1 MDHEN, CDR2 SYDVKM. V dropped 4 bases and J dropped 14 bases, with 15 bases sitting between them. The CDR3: CASSSQSGVKFF. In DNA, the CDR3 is TGTGCCAGCAGTTCCCAGTCCGGCGTGAAGTTCTTC.

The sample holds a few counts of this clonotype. For the CDR3, the DNA is TGCAGTGCTAGGGGACTTGATGAGCAGTTCTTC. This encodes CSARGLDEQFF. This chain connects TRBV20-1 to TRBJ2-1; tentative D call: TRBD2 (6 bases). V lost 3 bases and J lost 8, with 8 bases in between. This CDR3 region has 11 residues. Germline CDR1 reads DFQATT; CDR2 reads SNEGSKA (reference sequence).

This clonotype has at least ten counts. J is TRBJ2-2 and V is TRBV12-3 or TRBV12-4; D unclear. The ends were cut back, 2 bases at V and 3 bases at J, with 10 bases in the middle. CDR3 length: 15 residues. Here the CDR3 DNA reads TGTGCCAGCAGTTTATGGGCATTAGACACCGGGGAGCTGTTTTTT. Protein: CASSLWALDTGELFF.

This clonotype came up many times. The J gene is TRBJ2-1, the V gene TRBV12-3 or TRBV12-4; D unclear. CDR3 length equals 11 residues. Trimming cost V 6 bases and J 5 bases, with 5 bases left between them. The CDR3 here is CASSINNEQFF. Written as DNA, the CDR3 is TGTGCCAGCAGCATAAACAATGAGCAGTTCTTC.

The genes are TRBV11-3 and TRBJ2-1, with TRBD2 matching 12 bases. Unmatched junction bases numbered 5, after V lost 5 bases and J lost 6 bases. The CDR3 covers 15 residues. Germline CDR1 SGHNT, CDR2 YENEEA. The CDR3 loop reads CASSRLAGVFNEQFF. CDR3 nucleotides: TGTGCCAGCAGCCGACTAGCGGGAGTATTCAATGAGCAGTTCTTC.

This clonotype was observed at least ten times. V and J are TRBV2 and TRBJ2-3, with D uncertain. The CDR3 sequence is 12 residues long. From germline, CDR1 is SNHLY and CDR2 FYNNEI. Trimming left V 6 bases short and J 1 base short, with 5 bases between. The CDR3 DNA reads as TGTGCCAGCAGGTCCCGCACAGATACGCAGTATTTT. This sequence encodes CASRSRTDTQYF.

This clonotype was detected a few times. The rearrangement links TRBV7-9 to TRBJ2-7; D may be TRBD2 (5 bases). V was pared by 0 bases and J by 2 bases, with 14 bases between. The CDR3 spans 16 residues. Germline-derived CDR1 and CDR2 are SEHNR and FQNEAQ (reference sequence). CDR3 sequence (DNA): TGTGCCAGCAGCTTAGCTAGATCTGCCGGGACCTACGAGCAGTACTTC. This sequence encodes CASSLARSAGTYEQYF.

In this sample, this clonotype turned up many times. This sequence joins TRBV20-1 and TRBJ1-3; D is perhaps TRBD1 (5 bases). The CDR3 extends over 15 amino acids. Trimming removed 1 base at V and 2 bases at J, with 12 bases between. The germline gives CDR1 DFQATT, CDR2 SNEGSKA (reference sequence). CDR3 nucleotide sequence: TGCAGTGCTAGAGGCTTATCAGGGACTGGAAACACCATATATTTT. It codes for CSARGLSGTGNTIYF.

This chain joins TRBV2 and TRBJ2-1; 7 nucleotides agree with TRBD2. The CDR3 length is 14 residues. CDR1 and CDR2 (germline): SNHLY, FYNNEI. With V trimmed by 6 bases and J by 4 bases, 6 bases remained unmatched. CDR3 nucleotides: TGTGCCAGCAGAGAGGGACTACTATACAATGAGCAGTTCTTC. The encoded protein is CASREGLLYNEQFF. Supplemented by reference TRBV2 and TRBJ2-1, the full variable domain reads EPEVTQTPSHQVTQMGQEVILRCVPISNHLYFYWYRQILGQKVEFLVSFYNNEISEKSEIFDDQFSVERPDGSNFTLKIRSTKLEDSAMYFCASREGLLYNEQFFGPGTRLTVL.

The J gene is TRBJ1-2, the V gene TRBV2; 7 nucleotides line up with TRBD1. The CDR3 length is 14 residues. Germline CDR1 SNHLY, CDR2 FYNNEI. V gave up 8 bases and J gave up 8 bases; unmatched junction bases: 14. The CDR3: CASAQGGAREGYTF. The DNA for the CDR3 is TGTGCCAGCGCTCAGGGGGGGGCTCGGGAAGGCTACACCTTC.

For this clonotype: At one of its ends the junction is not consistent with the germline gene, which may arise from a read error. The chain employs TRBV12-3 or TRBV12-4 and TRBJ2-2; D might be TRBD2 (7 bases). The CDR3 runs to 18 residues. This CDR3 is CACSAPLGGGRKGGELFF. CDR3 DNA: TGTGCCTGCAGCGCCCCCTTGGGAGGGGGTAGGAAAGGCGGGGAGCTGTTTTTT.

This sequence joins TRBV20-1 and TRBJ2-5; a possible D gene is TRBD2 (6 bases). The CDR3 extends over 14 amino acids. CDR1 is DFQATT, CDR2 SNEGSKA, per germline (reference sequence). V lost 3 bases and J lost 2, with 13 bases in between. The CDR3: CSARTGTFQETQYF. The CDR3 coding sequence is TGCAGTGCTAGGACGGGGACTTTTCAAGAGACCCAGTACTTC.

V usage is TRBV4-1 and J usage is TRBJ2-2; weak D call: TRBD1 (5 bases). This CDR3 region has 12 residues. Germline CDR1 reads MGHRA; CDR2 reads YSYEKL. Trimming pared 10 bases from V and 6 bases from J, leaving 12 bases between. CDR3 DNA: TGCGCCACCCAAGGGGTTGCCGGGGAGCTGTTTTTT. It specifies CATQGVAGELFF.

CDR3 nucleotide sequence: TGCAGCGTTGAAGGCCTAGCGGGAGCGGCCTACGAGCAGTACTTC. As protein: CSVEGLAGAAYEQYF. This chain links TRBV29-1 with TRBJ2-7, with TRBD2 identical over 10 bases. V shed 1 base and J 2 bases; nucleotides not matched to a gene: 5. Germline V gives CDR1 SQVTM, CDR2 ANQGSEA. There are 15 residues in the CDR3.

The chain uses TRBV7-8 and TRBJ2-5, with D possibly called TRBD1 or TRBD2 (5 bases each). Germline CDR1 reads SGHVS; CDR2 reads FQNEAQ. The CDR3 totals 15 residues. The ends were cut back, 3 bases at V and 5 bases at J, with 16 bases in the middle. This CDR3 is CASSFMGRQGETQYF. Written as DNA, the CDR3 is TGTGCCAGCAGCTTTATGGGACGCCAAGGGGAGACCCAGTACTTC.

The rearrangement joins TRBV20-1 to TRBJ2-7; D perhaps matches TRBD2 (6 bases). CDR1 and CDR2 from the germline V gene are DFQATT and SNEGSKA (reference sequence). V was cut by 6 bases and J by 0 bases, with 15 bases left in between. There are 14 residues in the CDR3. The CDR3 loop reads CSAGGWRSSYEQYF. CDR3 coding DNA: TGCAGTGCGGGGGGTTGGCGGAGCTCCTACGAGCAGTACTTC.

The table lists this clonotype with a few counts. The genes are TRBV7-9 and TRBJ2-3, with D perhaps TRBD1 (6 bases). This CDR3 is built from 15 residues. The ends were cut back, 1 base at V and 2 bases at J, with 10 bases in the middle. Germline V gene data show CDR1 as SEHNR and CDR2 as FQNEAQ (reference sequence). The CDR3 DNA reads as TGTGCCAGCAGCTTAGGGGACACCTACACAGATACGCAGTATTTT. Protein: CASSLGDTYTDTQYF. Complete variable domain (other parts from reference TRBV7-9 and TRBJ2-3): DTGVSQNPRHKITKRGQNVTFRCDPISEHNRLYWYRQTLGQGPEFLTYFQNEAQLEKSRLLSDRFSAERPKGSFSTLEIQRTEQGDSAMYLCASSLGDTYTDTQYFGPGTRLTVL.